Following are 7 T cell receptor beta chains from one sample sequenced in a study of early stage breast cancer tumors. TCRdb's copy holds only in-frame clones and misses some; the assay was immunoSEQ multiplex PCR. Of 50,000 or so clones listed, approximately 83% are singletons. Sequencing was carried out using blood. These receptors all stem from a person between 45 and 65 years old with breast cancer.

This chain uses TRBV11-2 with TRBJ2-1, with D possibly TRBD2 on 6 matching bases. V lost 5 bases and J 0 bases, leaving 11 bases between the germline ends. The CDR3 length is 15 residues. Germline V CDR1 and CDR2: SGHAT, FQNNGV. The CDR3 protein is CASSPRESSYNEQFF. CDR3 DNA: TGTGCCAGCAGCCCTCGGGAGAGCTCCTACAATGAGCAGTTCTTC.

The V gene is TRBV23-1, the J gene TRBJ2-7, with a weak D call TRBD1 (7 bases). TRBV23-1 is an open reading frame, and its role is uncertain. CDR3 length: 19 residues. Trimming took off 0 bases at V and 3 bases at J, with 24 bases between the two ends. The CDR3 region is CASSQSEWRGRGTSYEQYF. CDR3 nucleotide sequence: TGCGCCAGCAGTCAATCCGAGTGGAGGGGGCGAGGGACGAGCTACGAGCAGTACTTC.

This chain joins TRBV14 and TRBJ2-5, with D possibly matching TRBD1 (6 bases). CDR1 SGHDN and CDR2 FVKESK come from the germline V gene. This CDR3 is 15 amino acids long. Trimming removed 4 bases at V and 2 bases at J, with 14 bases between. CDR3 DNA sequence: TGTGCCAGCAGCCCTTGGGTGGGGGCACAAGAGACCCAGTACTTC. It translates to CASSPWVGAQETQYF.

The rearrangement uses TRBV11-2 and TRBJ2-7, with D hard to call. Per germline, CDR1 SGHAT and CDR2 FQNNGV. The germline V and J ends were trimmed by 5 bases and 1 base, with 12 bases remaining between them. This CDR3 region has 14 residues. CDR3 nucleotide sequence: TGTGCCAGCAGCCTAGGGTTCTCTTCCTACGAGCAGTACTTC. As protein: CASSLGFSSYEQYF.

The V gene is TRBV7-2, the J gene TRBJ2-7; the D is unclear. V lost 7 bases and J 4 bases, leaving 11 bases between the germline ends. Germline CDR1 and CDR2: SGHTA and FQGNSA. The CDR3 is 12 residues long. CDR3 DNA sequence: TGTGCCAGCACCGACCGACCATACGAGCAGTACTTC. It is translated as CASTDRPYEQYF.

V and J are TRBV6-5 and TRBJ1-1; D is possibly TRBD1 (5 bases). V was pared by 8 bases and J by 0 bases, with 13 bases between. The CDR3 runs to 14 residues. Germline loops: CDR1 MNHEY, CDR2 SVGAGI. The CDR3 loop is CASGDAPLNTEAFF. In nucleotides, the CDR3 is TGTGCCAGCGGGGACGCACCGTTGAACACTGAAGCTTTCTTT.

This chain uses TRBV5-1 with TRBJ2-1; 8 bases agree with TRBD2. The CDR3 is 14 residues long. In germline, CDR1 is SGHRS, CDR2 YFSETQ. Unmatched junction bases numbered 10, after V lost 6 bases and J lost 8 bases. The CDR3 here is CASNRAGAGYEQFF. CDR3 in DNA: TGCGCCAGCAATAGAGCGGGAGCTGGCTATGAGCAGTTCTTC.